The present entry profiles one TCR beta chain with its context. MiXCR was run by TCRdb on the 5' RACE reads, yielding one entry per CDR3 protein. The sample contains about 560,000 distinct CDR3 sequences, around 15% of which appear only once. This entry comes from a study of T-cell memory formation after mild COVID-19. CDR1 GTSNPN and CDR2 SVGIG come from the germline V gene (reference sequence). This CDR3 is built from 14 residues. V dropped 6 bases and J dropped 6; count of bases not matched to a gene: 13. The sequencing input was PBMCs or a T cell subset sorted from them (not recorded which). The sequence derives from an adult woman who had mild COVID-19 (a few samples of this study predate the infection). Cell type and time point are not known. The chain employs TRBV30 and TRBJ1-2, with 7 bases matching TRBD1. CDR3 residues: CACSNQDRRDGYTF. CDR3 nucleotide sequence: TGTGCCTGCTCAAACCAGGACAGGCGGGATGGCTACACCTTC.